This TCR beta chain came from a study of T cell responses to AZD1222 COVID-19 vaccine. Assay used: immunoSEQ multiplex PCR; TCRdb lists only in-frame clones, some missing. The sample records about 140,000 clones, approximately 92% being singletons. From germline, CDR1 is MDHEN and CDR2 SYDVKM. Trimming cost V 3 bases and J 3 bases, with 14 bases left between them. The CDR3 sequence is 15 residues long. This receptor was obtained from an adult in good health. The J gene is TRBJ1-2, the V gene TRBV28; tentatively, D is TRBD1 (5 bases). Sample: peripheral blood, taken on day 0 of AZD1222 vaccination. CDR3 region: CASSLPRGLDYGYTF. The CDR3 DNA is TGTGCCAGCAGTTTGCCCCGGGGACTTGACTATGGCTACACCTTC.